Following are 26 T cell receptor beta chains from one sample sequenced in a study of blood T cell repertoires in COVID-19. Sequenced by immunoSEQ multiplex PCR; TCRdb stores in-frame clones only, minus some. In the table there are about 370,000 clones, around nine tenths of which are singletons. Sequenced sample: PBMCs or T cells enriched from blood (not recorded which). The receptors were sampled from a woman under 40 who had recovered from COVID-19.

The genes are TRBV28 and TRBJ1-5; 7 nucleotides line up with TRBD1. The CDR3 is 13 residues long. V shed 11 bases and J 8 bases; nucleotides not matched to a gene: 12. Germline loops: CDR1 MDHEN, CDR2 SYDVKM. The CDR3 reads CAGKGAMEEPQHF. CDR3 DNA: TGTGCCGGGAAGGGGGCTATGGAGGAGCCCCAGCATTTT.

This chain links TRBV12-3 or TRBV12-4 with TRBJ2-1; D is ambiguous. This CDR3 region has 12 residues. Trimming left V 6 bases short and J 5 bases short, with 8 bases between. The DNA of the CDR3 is TGTGCCAGCAGGCCTAGTCACAATGAGCAGTTCTTC. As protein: CASRPSHNEQFF.

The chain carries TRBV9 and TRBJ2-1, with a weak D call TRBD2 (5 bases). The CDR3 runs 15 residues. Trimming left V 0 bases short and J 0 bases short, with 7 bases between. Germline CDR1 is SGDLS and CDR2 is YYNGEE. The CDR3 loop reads CASSVGGGSYNEQFF. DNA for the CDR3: TGTGCCAGCAGCGTAGGCGGAGGCTCCTACAATGAGCAGTTCTTC.

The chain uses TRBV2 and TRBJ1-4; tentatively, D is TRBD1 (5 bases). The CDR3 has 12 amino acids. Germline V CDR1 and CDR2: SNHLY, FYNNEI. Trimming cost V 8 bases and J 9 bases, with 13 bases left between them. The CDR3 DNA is TGTGCCAGCGGCGGGGGTGCGAAAAAACTGTTTTTT. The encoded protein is CASGGGAKKLFF.

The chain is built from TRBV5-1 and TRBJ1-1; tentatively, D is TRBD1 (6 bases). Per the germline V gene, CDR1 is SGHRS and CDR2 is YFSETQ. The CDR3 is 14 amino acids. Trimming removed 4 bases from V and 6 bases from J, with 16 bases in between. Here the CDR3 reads CASSNGQTIAEAFF. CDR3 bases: TGCGCCAGCAGCAATGGACAGACTATCGCTGAAGCTTTCTTT.

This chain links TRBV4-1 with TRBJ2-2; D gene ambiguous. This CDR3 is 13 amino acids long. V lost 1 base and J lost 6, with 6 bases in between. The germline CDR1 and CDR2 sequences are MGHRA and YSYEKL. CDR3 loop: CASSQGAPGELFF. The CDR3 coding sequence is TGCGCCAGCAGCCAAGGGGCACCCGGGGAGCTGTTTTTT.

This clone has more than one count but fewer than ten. For the CDR3, the DNA is TGTGCCTGGAGTGTACATTTGGCAGGGATAGGGGCGAGCAATCAGCCCCAGCATTTT. Its protein is CAWSVHLAGIGASNQPQHF. This chain joins TRBV30 and TRBJ1-5; weak D call: TRBD1 (5 bases). The germline CDR1 and CDR2 sequences are GTSNPN and SVGIG (reference sequence). The V and J ends lost 0 bases and 1 base respectively, with 22 bases between them. The CDR3 sequence is 19 residues long.

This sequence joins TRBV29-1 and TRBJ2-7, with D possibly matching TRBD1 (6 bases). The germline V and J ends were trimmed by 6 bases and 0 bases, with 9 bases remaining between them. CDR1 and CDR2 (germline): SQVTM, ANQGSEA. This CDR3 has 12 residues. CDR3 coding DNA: TGCAGCGTAGGGACACGCTCCTACGAGCAGTACTTC. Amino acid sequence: CSVGTRSYEQYF.

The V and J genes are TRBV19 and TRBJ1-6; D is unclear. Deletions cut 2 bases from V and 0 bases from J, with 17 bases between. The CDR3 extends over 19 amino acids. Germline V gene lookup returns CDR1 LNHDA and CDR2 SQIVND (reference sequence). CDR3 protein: CASSISLRLESSYNSPLHF. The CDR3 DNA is TGTGCCAGTAGTATATCTTTGCGGCTGGAGAGCTCCTATAATTCACCCCTCCACTTT.

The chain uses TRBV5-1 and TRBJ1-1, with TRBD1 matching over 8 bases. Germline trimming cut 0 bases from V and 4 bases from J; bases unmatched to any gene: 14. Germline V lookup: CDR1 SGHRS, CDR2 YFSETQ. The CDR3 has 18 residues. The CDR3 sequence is CASSLGPDRVIGGTEAFF. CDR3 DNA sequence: TGCGCCAGCAGCTTGGGACCGGACAGGGTAATTGGGGGCACTGAAGCTTTCTTT.

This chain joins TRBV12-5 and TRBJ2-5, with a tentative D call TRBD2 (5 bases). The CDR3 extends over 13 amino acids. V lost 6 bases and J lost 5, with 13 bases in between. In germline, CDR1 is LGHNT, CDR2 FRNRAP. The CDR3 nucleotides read TGTGCTAGTGGAACTCGAGGCGGGGAGACCCAGTACTTC. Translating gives CASGTRGGETQYF. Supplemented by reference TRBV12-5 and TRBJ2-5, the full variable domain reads DARVTQTPRHKVTEMGQEVTMRCQPILGHNTVFWYRQTMMQGLELLAYFRNRAPLDDSGMPKDRFSAEMPDATLATLKIQPSEPRDSAVYFCASGTRGGETQYFGPGTRLLVL.

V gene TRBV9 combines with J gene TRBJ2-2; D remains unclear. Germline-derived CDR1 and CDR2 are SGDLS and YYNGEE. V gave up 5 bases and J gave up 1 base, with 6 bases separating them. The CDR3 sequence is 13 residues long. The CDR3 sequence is CASRSGNTGELFF. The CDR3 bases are TGTGCCAGCAGGTCAGGGAACACCGGGGAGCTGTTTTTT.

The CDR3 is CASSQGQGYDEQYF. In DNA form, the CDR3 reads TGTGCCAGCAGCCAGGGACAGGGGTACGACGAGCAGTACTTC. The rearrangement uses TRBV7-2 and TRBJ2-7; TRBD1 matches 10 bases. Germline V lookup: CDR1 SGHTA, CDR2 FQGNSA. This CDR3 has 14 amino acids. Trimming took 5 bases from V and 5 from J; bases not matched to a gene: 6.

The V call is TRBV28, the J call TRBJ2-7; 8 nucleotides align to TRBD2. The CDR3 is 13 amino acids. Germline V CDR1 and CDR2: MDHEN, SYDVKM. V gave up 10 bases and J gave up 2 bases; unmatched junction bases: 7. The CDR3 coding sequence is TGTGCCACCTCACTAGCGGTTCCCTACGAGCAGTACTTC. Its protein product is CATSLAVPYEQYF.

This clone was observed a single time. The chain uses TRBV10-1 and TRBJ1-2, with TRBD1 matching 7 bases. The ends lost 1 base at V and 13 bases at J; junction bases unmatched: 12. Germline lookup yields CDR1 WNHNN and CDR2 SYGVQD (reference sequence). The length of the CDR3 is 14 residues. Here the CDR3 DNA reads TGCGCCAGCAGTGAGTTACTAGGACAGGCAGGGGGCACCTTC. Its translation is CASSELLGQAGGTF.

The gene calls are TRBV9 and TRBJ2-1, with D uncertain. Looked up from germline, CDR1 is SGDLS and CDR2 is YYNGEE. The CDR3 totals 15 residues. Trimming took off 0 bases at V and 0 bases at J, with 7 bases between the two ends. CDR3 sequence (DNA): TGTGCCAGCAGCGTAGGCGCCATCTCCTACAATGAGCAGTTCTTC. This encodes CASSVGAISYNEQFF.

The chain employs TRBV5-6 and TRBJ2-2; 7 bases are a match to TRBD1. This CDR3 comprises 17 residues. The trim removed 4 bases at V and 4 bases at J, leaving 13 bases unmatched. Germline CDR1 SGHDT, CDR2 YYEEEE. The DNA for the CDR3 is TGTGCCAGCAGCGCCTACAGGGGAGTCGTTAGCACCGGGGAGCTGTTTTTT. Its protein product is CASSAYRGVVSTGELFF.

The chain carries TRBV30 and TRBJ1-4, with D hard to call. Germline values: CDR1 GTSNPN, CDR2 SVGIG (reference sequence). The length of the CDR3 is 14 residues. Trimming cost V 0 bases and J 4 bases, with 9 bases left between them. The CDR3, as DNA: TGTGCCTGGAGTGTTGGGCAGCATAATGAAAAACTGTTTTTT. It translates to CAWSVGQHNEKLFF. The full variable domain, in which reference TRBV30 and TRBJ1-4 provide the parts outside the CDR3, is SQTIHQWPATLVQPVGSPLSLECTVEGTSNPNLYWYRQAAGRGLQLLFYSVGIGQISSEVPQNLSASRPQDRQFILSSKKLLLSDSGFYLCAWSVGQHNEKLFFGSGTQLSVL.

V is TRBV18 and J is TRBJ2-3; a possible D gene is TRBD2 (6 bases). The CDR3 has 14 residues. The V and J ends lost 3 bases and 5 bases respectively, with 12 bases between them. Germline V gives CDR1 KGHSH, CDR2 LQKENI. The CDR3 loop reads CASSPIAGLDTQYF. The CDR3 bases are TGTGCCAGCTCACCTATCGCGGGGCTAGATACGCAGTATTTT. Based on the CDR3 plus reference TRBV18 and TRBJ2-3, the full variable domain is NAGVMQNPRHLVRRRGQEARLRCSPMKGHSHVYWYRQLPEEGLKFMVYLQKENIIDESGMPKERFSAEFPKEGPSILRIQQVVRGDSAAYFCASSPIAGLDTQYFGPGTRLTVL.

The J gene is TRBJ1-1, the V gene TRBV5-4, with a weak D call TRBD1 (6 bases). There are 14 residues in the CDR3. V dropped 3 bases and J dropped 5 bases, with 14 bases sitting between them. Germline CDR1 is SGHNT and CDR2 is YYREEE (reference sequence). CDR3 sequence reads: CASSSETGRTEAFF. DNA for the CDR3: TGTGCCAGCAGCTCGGAAACAGGGAGAACTGAAGCTTTCTTT.

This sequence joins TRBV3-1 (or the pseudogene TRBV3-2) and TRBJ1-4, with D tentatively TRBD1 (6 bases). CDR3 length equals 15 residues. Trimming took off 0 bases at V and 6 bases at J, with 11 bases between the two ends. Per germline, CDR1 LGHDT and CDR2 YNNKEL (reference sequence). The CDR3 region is CASSQDGQLYEKLFF. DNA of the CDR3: TGTGCCAGCAGCCAAGATGGACAGCTCTATGAAAAACTGTTTTTT.

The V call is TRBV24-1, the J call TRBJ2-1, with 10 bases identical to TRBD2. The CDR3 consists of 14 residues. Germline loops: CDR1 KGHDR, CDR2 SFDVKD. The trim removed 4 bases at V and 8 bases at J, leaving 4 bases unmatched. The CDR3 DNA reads TGTGCCACCAGTGACACTAGCGGGATCGATGAGCAGTTCTTC. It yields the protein CATSDTSGIDEQFF.

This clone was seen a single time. CDR3 DNA: TGTGCCAGCCGCCTCGGGGGGGGCCTGAACACTGAAGCTTTCTTT. It encodes CASRLGGGLNTEAFF. The chain couples TRBV2 to TRBJ1-1, with D perhaps TRBD1 (6 bases). CDR1 and CDR2 (germline): SNHLY, FYNNEI. Deletions cut 8 bases from V and 0 bases from J, with 16 bases between. This CDR3 contains 15 residues.

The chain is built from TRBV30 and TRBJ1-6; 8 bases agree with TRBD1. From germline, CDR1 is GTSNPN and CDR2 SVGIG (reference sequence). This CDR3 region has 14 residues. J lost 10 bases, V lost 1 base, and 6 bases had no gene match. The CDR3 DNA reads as TGTGCCTGGAGTGGTGGGCAGGGGGCCTCACCCCTCCACTTT. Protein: CAWSGGQGASPLHF.

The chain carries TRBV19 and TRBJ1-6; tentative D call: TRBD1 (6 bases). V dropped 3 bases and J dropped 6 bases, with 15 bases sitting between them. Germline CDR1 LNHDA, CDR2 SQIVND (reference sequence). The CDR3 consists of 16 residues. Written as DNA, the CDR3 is TGTGCCAGTAGTATTGCAGGGGCGAATAGTAATTCACCCCTCCACTTT. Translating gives CASSIAGANSNSPLHF.

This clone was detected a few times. The CDR3 nucleotides are TGTGCCAGCAGCTTATTAACAGGCGATTATACCGGGGAGCTGTTTTTT. Protein sequence: CASSLLTGDYTGELFF. J is TRBJ2-2 and V is TRBV7-9; a weak D match, TRBD1 (5 bases). The CDR3 totals 16 residues. The germline gives CDR1 SEHNR, CDR2 FQNEAQ (reference sequence). V dropped 2 bases and J dropped 5 bases, with 15 bases sitting between them.